The 11 T cell receptor beta chains below were found in one sample sequenced in a study of identifying expanded T cells in peripheral blood. Assay: immunoSEQ multiplex PCR; the TCRdb copy retains only in-frame clones and omits some. The sample lists fewer than 60,000 clones, 82% seen once, with 14% in the top ten. The specimen was blood. These TCRs come from a person aged 18 to 75 in good health.

The chain couples TRBV12-5 to TRBJ1-1, with D possibly being TRBD1 (6 bases). Trimming stripped 7 bases from V and 0 bases from J, with 12 bases between. The germline CDR1 and CDR2 sequences are LGHNT and FRNRAP. The CDR3 covers 14 residues. The CDR3 spells CASAYGTLNTEAFF. CDR3 bases: TGTGCTAGTGCCTACGGGACACTGAACACTGAAGCTTTCTTT.

The chain combines TRBV2 with TRBJ2-1; tentative D call: TRBD2 (6 bases). The CDR3 has 14 residues. Germline values: CDR1 SNHLY, CDR2 FYNNEI. Trimming took off 5 bases at V and 0 bases at J, with 8 bases between the two ends. CDR3 coding DNA: TGTGCCAGCAGTTGGGGGGTCTCCTACAATGAGCAGTTCTTC. It specifies CASSWGVSYNEQFF.

The DNA for the CDR3 is TGTGCCAGCAGCGAGCCAGGGACTAGCGGGCTGAACACCGGGGAGCTGTTTTTT. This encodes CASSEPGTSGLNTGELFF. This chain uses TRBV9 with TRBJ2-2, with TRBD2 matching 12 bases. With 3 bases clipped from V and 1 base from J, the junction kept 7 bases outside the gene matches. The CDR3 is 18 amino acids. CDR1 and CDR2 (germline): SGDLS, YYNGEE. The entire variable domain, with the rest obtained from reference TRBV9 and TRBJ2-2, is as follows: DSGVTQTPKHLITATGQRVTLRCSPRSGDLSVYWYQQSLDQGLQFLIQYYNGEERAKGNILERFSAQQFPDLHSELNLSSLELGDSALYFCASSEPGTSGLNTGELFFGEGSRLTVL.

This clone was seen a handful of times. J is TRBJ2-1 and V is TRBV12-5, with 7 nucleotides matching TRBD1. The CDR3 is made up of 16 amino acids. Per the germline V gene, CDR1 is LGHNT and CDR2 is FRNRAP. Trimming took 6 bases from V and 7 from J; bases not matched to a gene: 15. This CDR3 is CASGSGTANLLNEQFF. CDR3 nucleotide sequence: TGTGCTAGTGGATCCGGGACAGCTAACCTTCTTAATGAGCAGTTCTTC.

V is TRBV7-9 and J is TRBJ1-2, with a possible D match to TRBD1 (5 bases). CDR3 length: 16 amino acids. The V and J ends lost 5 bases and 5 bases respectively, with 21 bases between them. Germline V lookup: CDR1 SEHNR, CDR2 FQNEAQ (reference sequence). CDR3: CASSPPGLGRRYGYTF. The CDR3 coding sequence is TGTGCCAGCAGCCCTCCGGGACTTGGGCGCAGGTATGGCTACACCTTC.

V is TRBV7-8 and J is TRBJ2-3; TRBD2 matches 7 bases. CDR3 length: 18 residues. The germline V gene encodes CDR1 SGHVS and CDR2 FQNEAQ. V gave up 4 bases and J gave up 2 bases; unmatched junction bases: 15. The CDR3 DNA is TGTGCCAGCAGCTCACCTAGAGGCGGCGGGGGTTACACAGATACGCAGTATTTT. This codes for CASSSPRGGGGYTDTQYF.

This clone appeared a few times. The rearrangement links TRBV2 to TRBJ2-5, with 7 bases lining up with TRBD1. The CDR3 is made up of 13 amino acids. Germline CDR1 is SNHLY and CDR2 is FYNNEI. Losses at the gene ends were 6 bases for V and 7 bases for J; bases not matched to a gene: 8. The CDR3 DNA reads TGTGCCAGCAGAAGGGACAGCCAGGGGACCCAGTACTTC. This sequence encodes CASRRDSQGTQYF.

V gene TRBV6-5 combines with J gene TRBJ2-1; a weak D match, TRBD2 (5 bases). The germline V and J ends were trimmed by 3 bases and 5 bases, with 17 bases remaining between them. Germline CDR1 reads MNHEY; CDR2 reads SVGAGI. The CDR3 has 16 residues. CDR3 sequence: CASSYGGFRLNNEQFF. The CDR3 DNA reads TGTGCCAGCAGTTATGGAGGCTTCCGACTAAACAATGAGCAGTTCTTC.

The rearrangement uses TRBV7-2 and TRBJ1-4, with TRBD1 identical over 9 bases. J was trimmed by 7 bases and V by 1 base; bases with no gene match: 4. The length of the CDR3 is 15 residues. Germline V gives CDR1 SGHTA, CDR2 FQGNSA. CDR3 nucleotide sequence: TGTGCCAGCAGCTTAGAACAGGGGGCGTTTGAAAAACTGTTTTTT. This translates into CASSLEQGAFEKLFF.

This clone was counted only a few times. The V call is TRBV5-1, the J call TRBJ1-2; D gene uncertain. Between the trimmed V and J ends, which lost 0 bases and 8 bases, there was a span of 11 bases. This CDR3 has 13 amino acids. Germline CDR1 reads SGHRS; CDR2 reads YFSETQ. In nucleotides, the CDR3 is TGCGCCAGCAGCTTGGAGGACGGCGGGGGCTACACCTTC. Translation gives CASSLEDGGGYTF.

The chain employs TRBV12-5 and TRBJ2-3, with no clear D. The CDR3 is 13 residues long. Germline-derived CDR1 and CDR2 are LGHNT and FRNRAP. Deletions cut 4 bases from V and 2 bases from J, with 7 bases between. The CDR3 reads CASGSFPTDTQYF. CDR3 DNA sequence: TGTGCTAGTGGTTCTTTCCCCACAGATACGCAGTATTTT.